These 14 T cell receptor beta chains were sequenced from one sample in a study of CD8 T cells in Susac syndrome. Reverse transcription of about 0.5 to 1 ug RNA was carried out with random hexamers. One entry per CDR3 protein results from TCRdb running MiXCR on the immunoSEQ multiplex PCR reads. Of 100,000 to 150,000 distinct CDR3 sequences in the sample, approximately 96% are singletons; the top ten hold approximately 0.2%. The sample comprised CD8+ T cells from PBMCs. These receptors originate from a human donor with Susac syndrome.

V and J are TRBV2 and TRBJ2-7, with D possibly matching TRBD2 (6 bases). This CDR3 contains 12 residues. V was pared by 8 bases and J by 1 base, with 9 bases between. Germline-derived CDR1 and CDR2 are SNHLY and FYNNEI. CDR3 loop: CASSGESYEQYF. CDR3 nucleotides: TGTGCCAGCTCGGGGGAGTCCTACGAGCAGTACTTC.

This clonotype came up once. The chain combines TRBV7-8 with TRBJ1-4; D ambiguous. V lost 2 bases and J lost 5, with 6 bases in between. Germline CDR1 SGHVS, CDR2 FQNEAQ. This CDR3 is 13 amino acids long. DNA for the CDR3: TGTGCCAGCAGCTTAAGTGAGAATGAAAAACTGTTTTTT. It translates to CASSLSENEKLFF.

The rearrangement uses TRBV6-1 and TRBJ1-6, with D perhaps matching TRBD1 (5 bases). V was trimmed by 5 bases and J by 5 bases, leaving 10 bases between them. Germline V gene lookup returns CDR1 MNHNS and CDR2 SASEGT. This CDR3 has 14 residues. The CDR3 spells CASSKTDNNSPLHF. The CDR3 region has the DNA TGTGCCAGCAGTAAGACAGACAATAATTCACCCCTCCACTTT.

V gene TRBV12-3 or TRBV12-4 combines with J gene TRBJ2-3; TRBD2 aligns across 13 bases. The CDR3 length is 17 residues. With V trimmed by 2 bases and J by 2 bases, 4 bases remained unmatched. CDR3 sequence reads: CASSLRLAGGITDTQYF. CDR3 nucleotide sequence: TGTGCCAGCAGTTTACGACTAGCGGGGGGTATCACAGATACGCAGTATTTT.

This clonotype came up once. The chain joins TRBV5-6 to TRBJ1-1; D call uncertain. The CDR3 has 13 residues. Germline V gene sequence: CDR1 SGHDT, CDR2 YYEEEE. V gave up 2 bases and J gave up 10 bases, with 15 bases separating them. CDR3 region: CASSFSAVAGAFF. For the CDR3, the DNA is TGTGCCAGCAGCTTTTCCGCCGTGGCGGGAGCTTTCTTT.

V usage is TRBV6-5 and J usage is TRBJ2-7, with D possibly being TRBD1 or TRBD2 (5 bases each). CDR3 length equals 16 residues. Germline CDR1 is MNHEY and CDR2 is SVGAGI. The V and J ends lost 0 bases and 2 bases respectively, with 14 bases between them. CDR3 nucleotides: TGTGCCAGCAGTTACTCCCGGGACCGTCAAACCTACGAGCAGTACTTC. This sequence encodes CASSYSRDRQTYEQYF.

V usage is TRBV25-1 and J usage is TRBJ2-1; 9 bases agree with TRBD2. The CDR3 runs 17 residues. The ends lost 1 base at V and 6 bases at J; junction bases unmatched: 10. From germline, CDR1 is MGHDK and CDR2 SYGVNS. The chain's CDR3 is CASSESTTWREGNEQFF. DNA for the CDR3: TGTGCCAGCAGTGAATCGACGACGTGGCGGGAGGGCAATGAGCAGTTCTTC.

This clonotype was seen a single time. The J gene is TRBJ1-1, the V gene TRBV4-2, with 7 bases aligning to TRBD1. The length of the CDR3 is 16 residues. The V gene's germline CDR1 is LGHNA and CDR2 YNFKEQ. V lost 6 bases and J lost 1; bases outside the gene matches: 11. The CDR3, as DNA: TGTGCCAGCAGACCTACAGGGGTTACCGGGAACACTGAAGCTTTCTTT. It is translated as CASRPTGVTGNTEAFF.

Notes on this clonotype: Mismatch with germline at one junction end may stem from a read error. In DNA, the CDR3 is TGTGCTAGCAGCCCTGACAGGGGGAGATCACCCCTCCACTTT. This codes for CASSPDRGRSPLHF. This chain links TRBV7-7 with TRBJ1-6, with 9 bases aligning to TRBD1. Germline V gene sequence: CDR1 SSHAT, CDR2 FNYEAQ (reference sequence). The CDR3 runs to 14 residues. The variable domain in full, with the rest retrieved from reference TRBV7-7 and TRBJ1-6, is GAGVSQSPRYKVTKRGQDVTLRCDPISSHATLYWYQQALGQGPEFLTYFNYEAQPDKSGLPSDRFSAERPEGSISTLTIQRTEQRDSAMYRCASSPDRGRSPLHFGNGTRLTVT.

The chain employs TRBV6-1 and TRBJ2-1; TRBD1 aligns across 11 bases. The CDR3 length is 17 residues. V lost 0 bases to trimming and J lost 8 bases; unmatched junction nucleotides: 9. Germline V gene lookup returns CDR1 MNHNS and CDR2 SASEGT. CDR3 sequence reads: CASSEALGTGGLDEQFF. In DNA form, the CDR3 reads TGTGCCAGCAGTGAAGCGCTGGGGACAGGGGGTTTAGATGAGCAGTTCTTC.

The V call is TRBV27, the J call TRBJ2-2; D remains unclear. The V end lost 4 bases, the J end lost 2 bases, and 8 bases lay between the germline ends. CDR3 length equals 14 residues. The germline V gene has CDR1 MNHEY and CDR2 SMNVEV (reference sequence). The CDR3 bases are TGTGCCAGCAGTTATGGCAGAAACACCGGGGAGCTGTTTTTT. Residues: CASSYGRNTGELFF.

Here the CDR3 reads CASSNPGQGATNEKLFF. The CDR3 DNA reads as TGTGCCAGCAGCAATCCGGGACAGGGGGCAACTAATGAAAAACTGTTTTTT. The J gene is TRBJ1-4, the V gene TRBV9; 11 positions match TRBD1. CDR1 is SGDLS, CDR2 YYNGEE, per germline. V gave up 4 bases and J gave up 0 bases; unmatched junction bases: 5. The CDR3 contains 17 residues.

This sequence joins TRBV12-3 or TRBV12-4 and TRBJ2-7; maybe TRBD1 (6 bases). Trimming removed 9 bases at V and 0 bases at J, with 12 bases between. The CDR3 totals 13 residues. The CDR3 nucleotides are TGTGCCAGTTCCGGGACACTCTCCTACGAGCAGTACTTC. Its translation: CASSGTLSYEQYF.

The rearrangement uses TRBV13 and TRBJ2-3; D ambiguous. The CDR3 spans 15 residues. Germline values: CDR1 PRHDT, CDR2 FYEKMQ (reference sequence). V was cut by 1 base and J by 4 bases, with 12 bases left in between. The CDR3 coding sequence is TGTGCCAGCAGCTTAGTCGGAATGTCTGCAGATACGCAGTATTTT. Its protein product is CASSLVGMSADTQYF.